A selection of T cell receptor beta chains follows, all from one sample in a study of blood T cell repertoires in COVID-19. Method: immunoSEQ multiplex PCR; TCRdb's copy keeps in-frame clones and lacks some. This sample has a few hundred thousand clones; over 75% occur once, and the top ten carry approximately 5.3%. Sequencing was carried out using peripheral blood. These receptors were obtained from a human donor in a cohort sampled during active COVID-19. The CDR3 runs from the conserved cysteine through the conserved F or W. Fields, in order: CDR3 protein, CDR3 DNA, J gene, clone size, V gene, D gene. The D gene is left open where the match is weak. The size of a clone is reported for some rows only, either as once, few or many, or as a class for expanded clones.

CASSPFSGRQYEQFF TGTGCCAGCAGCCCCTTCAGCGGGAGGCAGTATGAGCAGTTCTTC TRBJ2-1 few TRBV7-2 TRBD2
CASSKAETSGSDRTDEQFF TGTGCCAGCAGCAAAGCAGAGACTAGCGGGAGTGATAGGACGGATGAGCAGTTCTTC TRBJ2-1 - TRBV21-1 -
CAWSLTGTGIRNTIYF TGTGCCTGGAGTCTAACCGGGACAGGGATTCGAAACACCATATATTTT TRBJ1-3 - TRBV30 TRBD1
CASSYSAGGWDTQYF TGTGCCAGCAGTTACTCGGCGGGAGGTTGGGATACGCAGTATTTT TRBJ2-3 - TRBV6-5 TRBD2
CASRYGGEIDEQYF TGTGCCAGCAGGTACGGGGGGGAAATTGACGAGCAGTACTTC TRBJ2-7 - TRBV6-2/TRBV6-3 TRBD2
CASSLISRGQGNSPLHF TGCGCCAGCAGCTTGATCTCGCGGGGGCAGGGGAATTCACCCCTCCACTTT TRBJ1-6 - TRBV5-1 -
CASAIGSRESPLHF TGTGCCAGCGCGATCGGGTCACGCGAGTCACCCCTCCACTTT TRBJ1-6 - TRBV7-3 -
CASSVGVAATEAFF TGTGCCAGCAGTGTCGGGGTAGCGGCCACTGAAGCTTTCTTT TRBJ1-1 - TRBV6-4 -
CASSPGGRKETQYF TGCGCCAGCAGCCCAGGGGGACGCAAAGAGACCCAGTACTTC TRBJ2-5 - TRBV5-1 TRBD1
CASSHPGWQGGNTIYF TGTGCCAGCAGCCATCCCGGGTGGCAGGGAGGAAACACCATATATTTT TRBJ1-3 once TRBV3-1/TRBV3-2 -
CASSFKPGLATDTQYF TGCGCCAGCAGCTTCAAACCGGGACTAGCTACAGATACGCAGTATTTT TRBJ2-3 - TRBV5-1 TRBD2
CASSPTMASGPHEQYF TGTGCCAGCAGCCCTACTATGGCTAGCGGTCCCCACGAGCAGTACTTC TRBJ2-7 - TRBV4-2 TRBD2
CASSPELQRSYEQYF TGTGCCAGCAGCCCCGAGCTTCAGCGTTCATACGAGCAGTACTTC TRBJ2-7 few TRBV9 -
CASSLGEGTGWYEQYF TGCGCCAGCAGCCTTGGGGAAGGGACAGGGTGGTACGAGCAGTACTTC TRBJ2-7 - TRBV5-1 TRBD1
CASSQDLRTDYEQYF TGCGCCAGCAGCCAAGATTTAAGGACTGACTACGAGCAGTACTTC TRBJ2-7 - TRBV4-1 -
CATSGTSGRADTQYF TGTGCCACCAGTGGAACTAGCGGGAGGGCAGATACGCAGTATTTT TRBJ2-3 - TRBV24-1 TRBD2
CASSQEAGLGNTIYF TGCGCCAGCAGCCAAGAGGCCGGACTTGGAAACACCATATATTTT TRBJ1-3 - TRBV4-3 -
CASSLLGQGPQETQYF TGTGCCAGCAGCCTGCTAGGACAGGGGCCTCAAGAGACCCAGTACTTC TRBJ2-5 once TRBV5-4 TRBD1
CASSYLAVGTGELFF TGTGCCAGCAGTTACCTAGCGGTAGGAACCGGGGAGCTGTTTTTT TRBJ2-2 - TRBV6-2/TRBV6-3 TRBD2
CAISTGTSLYEQYF TGTGCCATCAGTACTGGGACTAGCCTCTACGAGCAGTACTTC TRBJ2-7 - TRBV10-3 TRBD2
CASSLEGGYTGELFF TGCGCCAGCAGCTTGGAGGGAGGGTACACCGGGGAGCTGTTTTTT TRBJ2-2 - TRBV5-1 TRBD2
CATSQGRGSSYEQYF TGTGCCACCAGTCAAGGCCGCGGGAGCTCCTACGAGCAGTACTTC TRBJ2-7 - TRBV24-1 TRBD2
CASSPGDRATEAFF TGTGCCAGCAGCCCAGGGGACAGGGCGACTGAAGCTTTCTTT TRBJ1-1 - TRBV5-5 TRBD1
CASRPIREIVETQYF TGCGCCAGCAGACCTATTCGGGAGATTGTAGAGACCCAGTACTTC TRBJ2-5 - TRBV5-1 -
CASSISAGQGYEQYF TGTGCCAGTAGTATTAGCGCGGGACAGGGCTACGAGCAGTACTTC TRBJ2-7 once TRBV19 TRBD1
CSAYAADTQYF TGCAGTGCGTACGCGGCAGATACGCAGTATTTT TRBJ2-3 - TRBV20-1 -
CSASSDSNQPQHF TGCAGTGCTAGTTCAGATAGCAATCAGCCCCAGCATTTT TRBJ1-5 - TRBV20-1 -
CASSARGVSGANVLTF TGTGCCAGTAGCGCCAGGGGGGTCTCTGGGGCCAACGTCCTGACTTTC TRBJ2-6 - TRBV19 -
CASSVGSAQGEQYF TGTGCCAGCAGCGTAGGGAGCGCTCAGGGCGAGCAGTACTTC TRBJ2-7 few TRBV9 -
CASSQPLGLADEQETQYF TGCGCCAGCAGCCAACCTCTCGGACTAGCGGACGAACAAGAGACCCAGTACTTC TRBJ2-5 - TRBV4-1 TRBD2
CAWSVWTGRYEQYF TGTGCCTGGAGTGTGTGGACAGGGCGCTACGAGCAGTACTTC TRBJ2-7 - TRBV30 TRBD1
CASSPQLGGEQFF TGTGCCAGCAGTCCCCAACTAGGGGGTGAGCAGTTCTTC TRBJ2-1 - TRBV12-3/TRBV12-4 -
CASSLETGRNQPQHF TGTGCCAGCAGTTTAGAAACAGGGCGCAATCAGCCCCAGCATTTT TRBJ1-5 few TRBV6-2/TRBV6-3 -
CASSEYQAATNEKLFF TGTGCCAGCAGTGAATATCAGGCCGCAACTAATGAAAAACTGTTTTTT TRBJ1-4 - TRBV25-1 -
CASSSRPLGTSGRQETQYF TGTGCCAGCAGCTCCCGGCCCCTCGGGACTAGCGGGAGGCAAGAGACCCAGTACTTC TRBJ2-5 - TRBV7-9 TRBD2
CASSRRDSQSYEQYF TGTGCCAGCAGCAGACGGGACAGTCAATCCTACGAGCAGTACTTC TRBJ2-7 - TRBV7-8 TRBD1
CASSQVTSYEQYF TGTGCCAGCAGCCAAGTCACATCCTACGAGCAGTACTTC TRBJ2-7 - TRBV3-1/TRBV3-2 -
CASSQRGEQYF TGTGCCAGCAGCCAAAGGGGCGAGCAGTACTTC TRBJ2-7 few TRBV3-1/TRBV3-2 -
CASSLGTGGRLLYGYTF TGTGCCAGCAGTTTAGGGACAGGGGGGAGACTTCTGTATGGCTACACCTTC TRBJ1-2 - TRBV28 TRBD1
CASIGGGMNTEAFF TGTGCCAGCATAGGGGGCGGCATGAACACTGAAGCTTTCTTT TRBJ1-1 - TRBV7-9 TRBD1
CASSLTRQGDSSYEQYF TGTGCCAGCAGCTTAACCAGGCAGGGGGACAGCAGCTACGAGCAGTACTTC TRBJ2-7 few TRBV7-3 TRBD1
CASSLLAGRTTYPGELFF TGTGCCAGCAGCTTACTCGCGGGAAGGACTACGTACCCCGGGGAGCTGTTTTTT TRBJ2-2 - TRBV7-2 -
CASSSTSGSYNEQFF TGTGCCAGCAGTTCGACTAGCGGATCTTACAATGAGCAGTTCTTC TRBJ2-1 - TRBV6-2/TRBV6-3 TRBD2
CAWAYSEKLFF TGTGCCTGGGCCTACTCTGAAAAACTGTTTTTT TRBJ1-4 - TRBV30 -
CASRGGQGAGELFF TGTGCCAGCCGTGGGGGACAGGGGGCAGGGGAGCTGTTTTTT TRBJ2-2 - TRBV27 TRBD1
CASSQDGQTNYGYTF TGTGCCAGCAGCCAAGATGGGCAGACCAACTATGGCTACACCTTC TRBJ1-2 - TRBV3-1/TRBV3-2 -